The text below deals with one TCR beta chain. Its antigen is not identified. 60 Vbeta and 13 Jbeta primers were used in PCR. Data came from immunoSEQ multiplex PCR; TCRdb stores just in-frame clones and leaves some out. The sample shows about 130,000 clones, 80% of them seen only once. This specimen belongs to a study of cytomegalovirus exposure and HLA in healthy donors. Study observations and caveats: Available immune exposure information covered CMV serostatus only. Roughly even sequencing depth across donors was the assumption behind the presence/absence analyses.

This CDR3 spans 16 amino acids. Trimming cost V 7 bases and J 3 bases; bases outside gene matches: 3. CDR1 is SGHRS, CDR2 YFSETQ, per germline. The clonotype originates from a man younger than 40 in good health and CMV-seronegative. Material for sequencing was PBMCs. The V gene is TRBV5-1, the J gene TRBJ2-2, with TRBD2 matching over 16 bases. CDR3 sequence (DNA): TGCGCCAGCGGGACTAGCGGGAGGGCCGACACCGGGGAGCTGTTTTTT. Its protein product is CASGTSGRADTGELFF.